Listed here are 22 T cell receptor beta chains from one sample, sequenced in a study of T cells in Graves' hyperthyroidism and ophthalmopathy. TCR beta CDR3 region amplification was performed from RNA transcripts. First-round RT-PCR targeting the TCR CDR3 was performed with the HTBI primer set. TCRdb processed the multiplex PCR reads anew with MiXCR; each CDR3 protein has one entry. The repertoire consists of some 550,000 distinct CDR3 sequences, with around 21% occurring once and the leading ten covering 26%. Material: blood. All receptors come from a man aged 18 to 29 with Graves' hyperthyroidism.

In this sample, this clonotype turned up many times. The V call is TRBV13, the J call TRBJ1-1; D ambiguous. V was shortened by 6 bases and J by 4 bases, with 9 bases between the two germline ends. Germline V gene sequence: CDR1 PRHDT, CDR2 FYEKMQ (reference sequence). The CDR3 spans 12 residues. As DNA, the CDR3 is TGTGCCAGCAGATACGGGAGCACTGAAGCTTTCTTT. This encodes CASRYGSTEAFF.

This clonotype was found many times. The chain combines TRBV29-1 with TRBJ2-5; D not resolved. Trimming removed 8 bases from V and 5 bases from J, with 18 bases in between. The germline CDR1 and CDR2 sequences are SQVTM and ANQGSEA. This CDR3 region has 13 residues. The CDR3 loop is CSLGPISRETQYF. The CDR3 bases are TGCAGCCTCGGCCCGATCTCGCGGGAGACCCAGTACTTC.

V usage is TRBV6-2 or TRBV6-3 and J usage is TRBJ2-6; no reliable D call. Germline CDR1 is MNHEY and CDR2 is SVGEGT. With 5 bases removed from V and 0 bases from J, the gap between germline ends came to 20 bases. The CDR3 extends over 19 amino acids. The DNA for the CDR3 is TGTGCCAGCAGTCCCCGGTTCGGACCGCAAATCTCTGGGGCCAACGTCCTGACTTTC. This encodes CASSPRFGPQISGANVLTF.

Note on this clonotype: It may be a read error: a sequence one base away is much more abundant. This chain links TRBV2 with TRBJ1-3; D possibly corresponds to TRBD1 (6 bases). The germline gives CDR1 SNHLY, CDR2 FYNNEI. This CDR3 region has 14 residues. CDR3 protein: CSSARGAAGNTIYF. CDR3 bases: TGTTCCAGCGCTCGGGGGGCGGCTGGAAACACCATATATTTT.

This clonotype was counted at least ten times. This chain joins TRBV19 and TRBJ1-5; TRBD1 matches 8 bases. The CDR3 has 14 residues. The germline CDR1 and CDR2 sequences are LNHDA and SQIVND (reference sequence). After removal of 3 bases from V and 6 bases from J, the junction contained 4 bases not matched to a gene. DNA for the CDR3: TGTGCCAGTAGTATTGACAGGGGTGGTCAGCCCCAGCATTTT. This encodes CASSIDRGGQPQHF.

This clonotype was recorded many times. V usage is TRBV2 and J usage is TRBJ1-1; the D gene is possibly TRBD1 (5 bases). V dropped 2 bases and J dropped 4 bases, with 8 bases sitting between them. CDR3 length: 13 residues. The V gene's germline CDR1 is SNHLY and CDR2 FYNNEI. CDR3 in amino acids: CASSEQGSTEAFF. The CDR3 region has the DNA TGTGCCAGCAGTGAACAGGGAAGCACTGAAGCTTTCTTT.

A note on this clonotype: A much larger clone lies one base from this, so it may be a read error. This chain connects TRBV19 to TRBJ1-1; D not resolved. The CDR3 is 13 residues long. Looked up from germline, CDR1 is LNHDA and CDR2 is SQIVND (reference sequence). CDR3 sequence reads: CASSIKPITEACF. The DNA of the CDR3 is TGTGCCAGTAGTATAAAACCTATAACTGAAGCTTGCTTT.

This clonotype was detected ten times or more. The chain carries TRBV30 and TRBJ1-1; weak D call: TRBD1 (6 bases). V was pared by 0 bases and J by 1 base, with 15 bases between. Germline V gene data show CDR1 as GTSNPN and CDR2 as SVGIG (reference sequence). The CDR3 consists of 16 residues. The CDR3 region is CAWSVRAGVTNTEAFF. The CDR3 DNA reads as TGTGCCTGGAGTGTAAGGGCAGGGGTGACGAACACTGAAGCTTTCTTT.

This clonotype came up many times. The chain has TRBV7-8 and TRBJ2-5; D might be TRBD2 (5 bases). V was shortened by 3 bases and J by 2 bases, with 13 bases between the two germline ends. CDR1 and CDR2 (germline): SGHVS, FQNEAQ. The CDR3 is made up of 15 amino acids. The chain's CDR3 is CASSFLGGLQETQYF. The CDR3 DNA follows: TGTGCCAGCAGCTTCCTCGGAGGACTTCAAGAGACCCAGTACTTC.

This clonotype was observed a handful of times. The chain is built from TRBV4-2 and TRBJ2-7; 7 nucleotides line up with TRBD1. The CDR3 covers 14 residues. The V gene's germline CDR1 is LGHNA and CDR2 YNFKEQ. V lost 2 bases, J lost 7 bases, and 8 bases stayed unmatched. This CDR3 reads CASSQLTGDLEQYF. The DNA for the CDR3 is TGTGCCAGCAGCCAACTTACAGGGGATTTGGAGCAGTACTTC.

This clonotype was detected many times. This chain joins TRBV12-3 or TRBV12-4 and TRBJ1-1; D is undetermined. The V gene lost 2 bases and the J gene lost 4 bases, with 11 bases spanning the gap. The CDR3 sequence is 14 residues long. The DNA for the CDR3 is TGTGCCAGCAGTTTACCCCAAACGAGCACTGAAGCTTTCTTT. Translated, it gives CASSLPQTSTEAFF.

This chain joins TRBV2 and TRBJ2-5; 10 nucleotides line up with TRBD1. There are 16 residues in the CDR3. Germline V gene lookup returns CDR1 SNHLY and CDR2 FYNNEI. V lost 7 bases to trimming and J lost 7 bases; unmatched junction nucleotides: 15. This CDR3 is CASTLGQGMRMGTQYF. Here the CDR3 DNA reads TGTGCCAGCACCCTGGGACAGGGGATGCGGATGGGGACCCAGTACTTC.

J is TRBJ1-1 and V is TRBV19; maybe TRBD1 (6 bases). The CDR3 covers 16 residues. The ends were cut back, 7 bases at V and 2 bases at J, with 20 bases in the middle. Germline assignment: CDR1 LNHDA and CDR2 SQIVND (reference sequence). CDR3 region: CASKGGWTTLNTEAFF. The CDR3 DNA sequence: TGTGCCAGTAAAGGGGGGTGGACCACCCTCAACACTGAAGCTTTCTTT.

The chain employs TRBV4-1 and TRBJ2-7; 10 bases line up with TRBD1. The CDR3 extends over 15 amino acids. V shed 3 bases and J 0 bases; nucleotides not matched to a gene: 2. CDR1 and CDR2 (germline): MGHRA, YSYEKL. The CDR3 DNA reads as TGCGCCAGCAGCCATGACAGGGGGCCCTCCTACGAGCAGTACTTC. Its translation: CASSHDRGPSYEQYF.

This clonotype was counted ten times or more. The chain employs TRBV6-1 and TRBJ2-7, with D perhaps TRBD2 (5 bases). Germline loops: CDR1 MNHNS, CDR2 SASEGT. The CDR3 loop spans 15 amino acids. Trimming left V 9 bases short and J 2 bases short, with 20 bases between. The CDR3 sequence: CASSREVTNPYEQYF. The CDR3 coding sequence is TGTGCCAGTTCCCGGGAAGTTACGAACCCCTACGAGCAGTACTTC.

This clonotype came up many times. The V gene is TRBV19, the J gene TRBJ1-5; D is unclear. The V end was cut by 5 bases, the J end by 3 bases, with 11 bases between. The CDR3 sequence is 14 residues long. Germline CDR1 and CDR2: LNHDA and SQIVND (reference sequence). CDR3 nucleotides: TGTGCCAGTAGTGCGGACGGGTACAATCAGCCCCAGCATTTT. Amino acid sequence: CASSADGYNQPQHF. Full variable domain (remainder filled in from reference TRBV19 and TRBJ1-5): DGGITQSPKYLFRKEGQNVTLSCEQNLNHDAMYWYRQDPGQGLRLIYYSQIVNDFQKGDIAEGYSVSREKKESFPLTVTSAQKNPTAFYLCASSADGYNQPQHFGDGTRLSIL.

This clonotype was seen many times. This chain links TRBV6-5 with TRBJ1-1, with D maybe TRBD1 (5 bases). Germline values: CDR1 MNHEY, CDR2 SVGAGI. The CDR3 is 14 residues long. V shed 2 bases and J shed 9 bases, with 16 bases lying between them. The DNA for the CDR3 is TGTGCCAGCAGTTACCTCAGCGGAGGGGAGAAAGCTTTCTTT. Translated: CASSYLSGGEKAFF.

This clonotype was found a few times. The chain recombines TRBV6-1 with TRBJ2-5, with 7 bases matching TRBD2. This CDR3 comprises 13 residues. Germline CDR1 reads MNHNS; CDR2 reads SASEGT. With V trimmed by 8 bases and J by 3 bases, 6 bases remained unmatched. The DNA for the CDR3 is TGTGCCAGCCGTGGGGGGGGGGAAGAGACCCAGTACTTC. It yields the protein CASRGGGEETQYF.

This clonotype was recorded many times. This chain uses TRBV29-1 with TRBJ2-5; 8 bases fit TRBD2. CDR1 is SQVTM, CDR2 ANQGSEA, per germline. V was clipped by 4 bases and J by 6 bases; unmatched bases: 16. The CDR3 has 16 residues. CDR3 bases: TGCAGCGTTGCGCTCTTGTCAGCGGGGGACCAGAAGACCCAGTACTTC. It yields the protein CSVALLSAGDQKTQYF.

This clonotype came up many times. The rearrangement uses TRBV19 and TRBJ1-1; weak D call: TRBD1 (6 bases). The CDR3 is 16 residues long. V was pared by 0 bases and J by 6 bases, with 17 bases between. Germline loops: CDR1 LNHDA, CDR2 SQIVND (reference sequence). The CDR3 loop reads CASSIDLGGRNAEAFF. The CDR3 bases are TGTGCCAGTAGTATAGATCTGGGGGGGCGCAACGCTGAAGCTTTCTTT.

This clonotype was seen at least ten times. This sequence joins TRBV28 and TRBJ2-6, with 7 bases matching TRBD1. The CDR3 has 16 residues. V shed 5 bases and J 2 bases; nucleotides not matched to a gene: 6. In germline, CDR1 is MDHEN, CDR2 SYDVKM. The CDR3 DNA follows: TGTGCCAGCAGTCCCCTCGGGACAGCTGGGGCCAACGTCCTGACTTTC. It translates to CASSPLGTAGANVLTF.

Ten or more counts support this clonotype. The chain is built from TRBV28 and TRBJ1-5; no clear D gene. The germline gives CDR1 MDHEN, CDR2 SYDVKM. Trimming removed 6 bases at V and 7 bases at J, with 10 bases between. The CDR3 consists of 12 residues. The CDR3 reads CASRQTEQPQHF. Written as DNA, the CDR3 is TGTGCCAGCAGGCAGACGGAGCAGCCCCAGCATTTT.